The entry below gives a single T cell receptor beta chain sequence along with its context. Its antigen is not known. While the first cohort had 600 to 800 subjects, the donors belonged to the separate validation cohort of about 120 subjects. CDR3 length equals 13 residues. V was cut by 8 bases and J by 3 bases, with 13 bases left in between. Germline lookup yields CDR1 SNHLY and CDR2 FYNNEI. These data are taken from a study of cytomegalovirus exposure and HLA in healthy donors. Findings and limits, study-wide: Reportedly, diagnosis of cytomegalovirus status by the classifier showed high specificity and sensitivity.

Sequenced by immunoSEQ multiplex PCR; TCRdb stores in-frame clones only, minus some. Among about 360,000 clones listed, roughly 90% were seen once. This clonotype was sampled from a woman younger than 30 in good health and CMV-seronegative. The sample taken for sequencing was PBMCs. The gene calls are TRBV2 and TRBJ2-5; a possible D gene is TRBD1 (6 bases). CDR3: CASLEPGEETQYF. The DNA of the CDR3 is TGTGCCAGCCTAGAGCCAGGGGAAGAGACCCAGTACTTC.